A selection of T cell receptor beta chains follows, all from one sample in a study of blood T cell repertoires in COVID-19. The protocol was immunoSEQ multiplex PCR, while the TCRdb copy is restricted to in-frame clones and leaves out a portion. The data hold about 67,000 clones, with approximately 75% observed a single time. Sequenced sample: peripheral blood. All receptors derive from a woman aged 55 to 70 with acute or convalescent COVID-19. The CDR3 runs from the conserved cysteine through the conserved F or W. D genes are given only for firm matches. Clone size is stated in some rows and not others, as once, few, many or a class when expanded.

j_call | d_call | clone_size | v_call | cdr3_aa | cdr3_nt
TRBJ1-4 | TRBD1 | NA | TRBV3-1/TRBV3-2 | CASSFPGQGNEKLFF | TGTGCCAGCAGCTTTCCGGGACAGGGTAATGAAAAACTGTTTTTT
TRBJ1-2 | NA | NA | TRBV28 | CAIKTGGARGYTF | TGTGCCATCAAAACGGGGGGCGCCAGGGGCTACACCTTC
TRBJ1-2 | TRBD1 | NA | TRBV7-6 | CASSARQGALGGYTF | TGTGCCAGCAGCGCCAGGCAGGGGGCCCTCGGGGGCTACACCTTC
TRBJ1-2 | TRBD1 | NA | TRBV12-5 | CASGLQGAGGYTF | TGTGCTAGTGGTCTACAGGGGGCGGGTGGCTACACCTTC
TRBJ2-7 | NA | many | TRBV7-2 | CASSPPRRPYEQYF | TGTGCCAGCAGCCCTCCCCGCAGGCCGTACGAGCAGTACTTC
TRBJ1-4 | NA | once | TRBV27 | CASSPLGIWDEKLFF | TGTGCCAGCAGTCCTCTGGGCATTTGGGATGAAAAACTGTTTTTT
TRBJ2-6 | TRBD1 | NA | TRBV5-1 | CASSLGTGGSGANVLTF | TGCGCCAGCAGCTTAGGGACAGGGGGCTCTGGGGCCAACGTCCTGACTTTC
TRBJ2-3 | NA | NA | TRBV3-1/TRBV3-2 | CASTSRGVDTQYF | TGTGCCAGCACGTCCAGGGGGGTCGATACGCAGTATTTT
TRBJ1-4 | NA | NA | TRBV7-2 | CASSPWLGGNEKLFF | TGTGCCAGCAGCCCCTGGTTAGGGGGTAATGAAAAACTGTTTTTT
TRBJ2-7 | TRBD1 | NA | TRBV27 | CASSFSPETGAGEQYF | TGTGCCAGCAGTTTCAGTCCCGAGACAGGGGCGGGCGAGCAGTACTTC
TRBJ1-4 | TRBD1 | NA | TRBV4-1 | CASSQDGDRCEF | TGCGCCAGCAGCCAAGATGGGGACAGATGCGAGTTT
TRBJ2-7 | TRBD2 | NA | TRBV28 | CASSPSLAGLIYEQYF | TGTGCCAGCAGTCCCTCACTAGCGGGGCTTATCTACGAGCAGTACTTC
TRBJ1-2 | NA | few | TRBV14 | CASSQDGGGERFTF | TGTGCCAGCAGCCAAGATGGGGGAGGGGAGAGGTTCACCTTC
TRBJ1-2 | TRBD1 | NA | TRBV27 | CASSPGTGESGYTF | TGTGCCAGCAGTCCCGGGACAGGGGAGAGTGGCTACACCTTC
TRBJ2-5 | NA | NA | TRBV5-1 | CASSLTGNQETQYF | TGCGCCAGCAGCTTGACAGGGAATCAAGAGACCCAGTACTTC
TRBJ1-1 | NA | NA | TRBV5-5 | CASTEGTEAFF | TGTGCCAGTACCGAGGGCACTGAAGCTTTCTTT
TRBJ1-1 | TRBD1 | NA | TRBV6-2/TRBV6-3 | CASSWDRTGLNTEAFF | TGTGCCAGCAGTTGGGACCGGACAGGTTTGAACACTGAAGCTTTCTTT
TRBJ1-2 | NA | once | TRBV9 | CASSVEGVLGYTF | TGTGCCAGCAGCGTCGAAGGGGTCCTTGGCTACACCTTC
TRBJ2-2 | TRBD2 | NA | TRBV5-5 | CASSLAGGNTGELFF | TGTGCCAGCAGCTTGGCGGGGGGGAACACCGGGGAGCTGTTTTTT
TRBJ1-2 | NA | few | TRBV5-1 | CASSRIDKGDYGYTF | TGCGCCAGCAGCCGCATAGACAAGGGGGACTATGGCTACACCTTC
TRBJ2-7 | TRBD1 | NA | TRBV7-6 | CASSLSGTGGDEQYF | TGTGCCAGCAGCTTATCCGGGACAGGGGGTGACGAGCAGTACTTC
TRBJ2-5 | NA | NA | TRBV30 | CAWSVEGGETQYF | TGTGCCTGGAGTGTGGAAGGGGGAGAGACCCAGTACTTC
TRBJ2-7 | NA | NA | TRBV28 | CASSLGGAILRGEQYF | TGTGCCAGCAGTTTAGGTGGGGCAATCCTTAGGGGCGAGCAGTACTTC
TRBJ1-1 | NA | NA | TRBV11-1 | CASSPTRGGGTEAFF | TGTGCCAGCAGCCCAACCCGGGGTGGAGGCACTGAAGCTTTCTTT
TRBJ1-6 | TRBD1 | NA | TRBV7-8 | CASSHRGSSYNSPLHF | TGTGCCAGCAGCCACAGGGGGAGCTCCTATAATTCACCCCTCCACTTT
TRBJ2-3 | NA | NA | TRBV5-4 | CASRDRGDTQYF | TGTGCCAGCAGAGATCGGGGGGATACGCAGTATTTT
TRBJ2-7 | NA | few | TRBV2 | CASSDGQNYEQYF | TGTGCCAGCAGTGATGGACAGAACTACGAGCAGTACTTC
TRBJ2-2 | NA | NA | TRBV5-6 | CASSWDTTGELFF | TGTGCCAGCAGCTGGGACACTACCGGGGAGCTGTTTTTT
TRBJ1-1 | TRBD1 | NA | TRBV7-9 | CASSAEQGATEAFF | TGTGCCAGCAGCGCCGAACAGGGGGCCACTGAAGCTTTCTTT
TRBJ2-7 | NA | NA | TRBV28 | CASWGPTLREQYF | TGTGCCAGCTGGGGGCCGACCCTTAGGGAGCAGTACTTC
TRBJ2-2 | TRBD2 | few | TRBV10-3 | CAISDSPGLAGPFANTGELFF | TGTGCCATCAGTGATTCTCCGGGACTAGCGGGACCGTTCGCGAACACCGGGGAGCTGTTTTTT
TRBJ1-2 | NA | NA | TRBV5-1 | CASSLGQSNYGYTF | TGCGCCAGCAGCTTGGGACAGTCCAACTATGGCTACACCTTC
TRBJ1-1 | NA | NA | TRBV11-2 | CASSFDLASTEAFF | TGTGCCAGCAGCTTCGACTTGGCGAGCACTGAAGCTTTCTTT
TRBJ1-1 | NA | NA | TRBV4-1 | CASSPMGGGSNTEAFF | TGCGCCAGCAGCCCGATGGGGGGGGGCTCGAACACTGAAGCTTTCTTT
TRBJ2-5 | NA | NA | TRBV14 | CASSQGPAGTQYF | TGTGCCAGCAGCCAAGGTCCCGCCGGGACCCAGTACTTC
TRBJ1-1 | NA | NA | TRBV18 | CASSPSTGFNTEAFF | TGTGCCAGCTCACCCAGTACGGGGTTTAACACTGAAGCTTTCTTT
TRBJ2-2 | TRBD1 | NA | TRBV2 | CARSGQGKAGELFF | TGTGCCAGGTCAGGACAGGGAAAGGCCGGGGAGCTGTTTTTT
TRBJ1-2 | TRBD1 | NA | TRBV11-2 | CASSPRTGGGYTF | TGTGCCAGCAGCCCACGGACAGGGGGAGGCTACACCTTC
TRBJ1-1 | NA | NA | TRBV7-2 | CASSLGLGNTEAFF | TGTGCCAGCAGCTTAGGACTAGGGAACACTGAAGCTTTCTTT
TRBJ2-3 | NA | NA | TRBV7-3 | CASSRGLTDTQYF | TGTGCCAGCAGTCGAGGACTCACAGATACGCAGTATTTT
TRBJ1-1 | NA | NA | TRBV18 | CASSPNAGTNTEAFF | TGTGCCAGCTCACCGAACGCGGGAACGAACACTGAAGCTTTCTTT
TRBJ2-3 | TRBD1 | NA | TRBV13 | CASSLAPGGEVTDTQYF | TGTGCCAGCAGCTTAGCCCCAGGGGGCGAGGTCACAGATACGCAGTATTTT
TRBJ1-1 | NA | once | TRBV5-1 | CASSLEAGFLNTEAFF | TGCGCCAGCAGCTTGGAGGCAGGATTCTTGAACACTGAAGCTTTCTTT
TRBJ1-4 | NA | NA | TRBV19 | CASARKTTAVNEKLFF | TGTGCCAGCGCGAGGAAAACGACGGCCGTTAATGAAAAACTGTTTTTT
TRBJ1-2 | NA | NA | TRBV12-3/TRBV12-4 | CASSLGGGGYTF | TGTGCCAGCAGTTTAGGGGGCGGTGGCTACACCTTC
TRBJ1-2 | NA | NA | TRBV12-3/TRBV12-4 | CASSFGQNYGYTF | TGTGCCAGCAGTTTCGGACAGAACTATGGCTACACCTTC
TRBJ2-3 | NA | NA | TRBV5-1 | CASSSQASSTDTQYF | TGCGCCAGCAGCTCTCAGGCTTCTAGCACAGATACGCAGTATTTT
TRBJ1-1 | NA | NA | TRBV6-1 | CASSEVGGAGTEAFF | TGTGCCAGCAGTGAAGTTGGGGGGGCCGGCACTGAAGCTTTCTTT
TRBJ2-7 | NA | NA | TRBV27 | CASRYSEGTSYEQYF | TGTGCCAGCAGGTACAGTGAAGGAACCTCCTACGAGCAGTACTTC
TRBJ1-5 | NA | NA | TRBV4-1 | CASSQESGGPQHF | TGCGCCAGCAGCCAAGAGAGCGGGGGGCCCCAGCATTTT
TRBJ2-1 | NA | NA | TRBV9 | CASSVAIGQFAYNEQFF | TGTGCCAGCAGCGTAGCGATTGGACAGTTCGCCTACAATGAGCAGTTCTTC
TRBJ1-5 | NA | few | TRBV27 | CASSLKPELPQHF | TGTGCCAGCAGTTTAAAGCCGGAGCTGCCCCAGCATTTT
TRBJ2-5 | NA | NA | TRBV28 | CASRQEPYQETQYF | TGTGCCAGCAGACAGGAACCCTACCAAGAGACCCAGTACTTC
TRBJ1-2 | NA | NA | TRBV7-9 | CASSLSGSREAGGYTF | TGTGCCAGCAGCTTAAGCGGATCCCGTGAGGCGGGGGGCTACACCTTC